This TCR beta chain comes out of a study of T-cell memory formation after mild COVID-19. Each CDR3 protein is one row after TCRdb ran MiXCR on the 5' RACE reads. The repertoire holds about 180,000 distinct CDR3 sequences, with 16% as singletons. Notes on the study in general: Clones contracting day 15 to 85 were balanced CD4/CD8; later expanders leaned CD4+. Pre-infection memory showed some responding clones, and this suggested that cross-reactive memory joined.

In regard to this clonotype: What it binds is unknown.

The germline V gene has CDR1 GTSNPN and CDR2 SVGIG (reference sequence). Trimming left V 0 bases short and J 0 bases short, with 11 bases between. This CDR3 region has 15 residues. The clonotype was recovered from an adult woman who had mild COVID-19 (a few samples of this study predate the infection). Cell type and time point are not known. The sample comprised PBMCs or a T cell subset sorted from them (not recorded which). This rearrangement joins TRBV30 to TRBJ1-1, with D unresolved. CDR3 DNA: TGTGCCTGGAGTGTCTCAACTCTTATGAACACTGAAGCTTTCTTT. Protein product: CAWSVSTLMNTEAFF.